Sequencing of this T cell receptor beta chain was carried out in a study of CD8 T cells in ankylosing spondylitis. In the case of this clonotype: A much more abundant neighbour one base away suggests this may be a read error.

A single record per CDR3 protein comes from TCRdb applying MiXCR to the 5' RACE reads. Counted here are more than 300,000 distinct CDR3 sequences, 9.5% to 13% occurring once; the ten biggest clones make up roughly 9%. This TCR was recovered from a female donor with ankylosing spondylitis or in good health (not recorded which). The sequenced material came from blood, either unsorted or a sorted T cell fraction (not recorded which).

The CDR3 DNA follows: TGCAGCGCAGCCACCGGGACAGATGACGGCTACCCCTTC. Translated, it gives CSAATGTDDGYPF. The rearrangement links TRBV29-1 to TRBJ1-2; 7 bases align to TRBD1. The V gene's germline CDR1 is SQVTM and CDR2 ANQGSEA. The CDR3 loop spans 13 amino acids.